Following are 4 T cell receptor beta chains from one sample sequenced in a study of blood T cell repertoires in COVID-19 (dated by TCRdb to the early 2020s). Library prep was done by the immunoSEQ multiplex PCR assay. TCRdb mirrors the immuneACCESS table, restricted to in-frame sequences. Some clones are absent from its copies; in checked studies, under half trace to an unresolved V gene, and the reason for the others is unknown. The sample table holds over 85,000 clones, of which around 87% were seen once. Approximately 7.4% of the sample goes to the ten largest clones. Sample: peripheral blood. These receptors all stem from a human donor with acute or convalescent COVID-19. The donor label of this sample is uncertain.

In nucleotides, the CDR3 is TGTGCCAGCACCCCAGGGCAGGGTGGTATCACCGGGGAGCTGTTTTTT. This codes for CASTPGQGGITGELFF. V gene TRBV3-1 (or the pseudogene TRBV3-2) combines with J gene TRBJ2-2; D is perhaps TRBD1 (5 bases). The V gene lost 7 bases and the J gene lost 4 bases, with 19 bases spanning the gap. Per the germline V gene, CDR1 is LGHDT and CDR2 is YNNKEL (reference sequence). CDR3 length equals 16 residues.

The V and J genes are TRBV2 and TRBJ1-1, with 9 bases lining up with TRBD1. Trimming took 6 bases from V and 6 from J; bases not matched to a gene: 5. CDR1 and CDR2 from the germline V gene are SNHLY and FYNNEI. The CDR3 runs 13 residues. The CDR3 sequence: CASRIQGAPEAFF. The CDR3 DNA reads TGTGCCAGCAGAATACAGGGGGCCCCTGAAGCTTTCTTT.

This rearrangement joins TRBV27 to TRBJ2-2; 7 nucleotides align to TRBD1. CDR1 and CDR2 from the germline V gene are MNHEY and SMNVEV (reference sequence). The CDR3 covers 15 residues. Trimming took 6 bases from V and 7 from J; bases not matched to a gene: 11. The CDR3 nucleotides read TGTGCCAGCAGAAGGGACAGCTCCCGGGGCGGGGAGCTGTTTTTT. It yields the protein CASRRDSSRGGELFF.

This chain links TRBV2 with TRBJ1-4; TRBD1 matches 12 bases. Trimming at V came to 3 bases and at J to 11 bases, leaving 4 bases not matched to a gene. CDR3 length: 14 amino acids. The germline CDR1 and CDR2 sequences are SNHLY and FYNNEI. The CDR3 protein is CASSDGTGGRKLFF. CDR3 DNA sequence: TGTGCCAGCAGTGACGGGACAGGGGGCAGGAAACTGTTTTTT.